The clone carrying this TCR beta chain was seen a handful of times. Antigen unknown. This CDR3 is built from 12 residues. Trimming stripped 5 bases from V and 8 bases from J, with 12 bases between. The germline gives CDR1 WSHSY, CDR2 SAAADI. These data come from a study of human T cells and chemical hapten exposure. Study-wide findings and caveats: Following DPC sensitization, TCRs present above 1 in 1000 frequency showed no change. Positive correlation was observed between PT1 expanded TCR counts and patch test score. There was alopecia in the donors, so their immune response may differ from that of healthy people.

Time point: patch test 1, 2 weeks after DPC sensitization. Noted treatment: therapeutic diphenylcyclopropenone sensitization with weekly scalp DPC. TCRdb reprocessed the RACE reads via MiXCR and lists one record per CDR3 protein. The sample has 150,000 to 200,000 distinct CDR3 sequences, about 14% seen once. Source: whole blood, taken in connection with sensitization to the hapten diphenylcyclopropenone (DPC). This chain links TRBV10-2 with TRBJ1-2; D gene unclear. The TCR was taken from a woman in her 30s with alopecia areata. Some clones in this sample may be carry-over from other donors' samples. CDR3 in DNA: TGCGCCAGCAGTCCCAGACTTAGAGGCTACACCTTC. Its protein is CASSPRLRGYTF.